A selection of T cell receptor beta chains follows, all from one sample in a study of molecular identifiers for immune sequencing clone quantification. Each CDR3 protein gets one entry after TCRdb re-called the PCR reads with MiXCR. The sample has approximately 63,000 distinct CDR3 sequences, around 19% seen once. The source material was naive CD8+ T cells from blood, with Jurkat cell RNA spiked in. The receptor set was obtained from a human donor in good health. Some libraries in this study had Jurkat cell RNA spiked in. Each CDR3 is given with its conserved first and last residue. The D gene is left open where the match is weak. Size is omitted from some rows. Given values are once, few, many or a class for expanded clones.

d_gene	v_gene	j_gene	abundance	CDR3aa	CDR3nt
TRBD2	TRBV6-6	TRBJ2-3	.	CASGSLQDPSGSWSTDTQYF	TGTGCCAGCGGTTCCCTCCAAGACCCTAGCGGGAGTTGGAGCACAGATACACAGTATTTT
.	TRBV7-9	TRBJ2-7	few	CASSATGIHEQYF	TGTGCCAGCAGCGCCACAGGGATCCACGAGCAGTACTTC
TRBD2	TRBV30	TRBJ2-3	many	CAWSVLAVHPSTDTQYF	TGTGCCTGGAGTGTCCTAGCGGTACACCCTAGCACAGATACGCAGTATTTT
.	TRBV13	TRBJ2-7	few	CASSLTVTGPQYF	TGTGCCAGCAGCTTAACTGTGACGGGGCCGCAGTACTTC
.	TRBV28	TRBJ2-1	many	CASSFIESSYNEQFF	TGTGCCAGCAGTTTCATTGAGAGCTCCTACAATGAGCAGTTCTTC
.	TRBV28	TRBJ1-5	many	CASRKRGAGYQPQHF	TGTGCCAGCCGGAAAAGGGGGGCCGGTTATCAGCCCCAGCATTTT
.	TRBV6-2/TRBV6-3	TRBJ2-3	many	CASSYSLTDTQYF	TGTGCCAGCAGTTACTCACTTACAGATACGCAGTATTTT
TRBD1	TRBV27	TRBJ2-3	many	CASSFGTVSSDTQYF	TGTGCCAGCAGTTTTGGGACAGTCTCGTCAGATACGCAGTATTTT
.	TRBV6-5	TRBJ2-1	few	CASSLLYDNEQFF	TGTGCCAGCAGTTTACTCTATGACAATGAGCAGTTCTTC
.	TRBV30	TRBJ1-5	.	CAWSVQGSQPPHF	TGTGCCTGGAGTGTACAAGGTTCTCAGCCCCCGCATTTT
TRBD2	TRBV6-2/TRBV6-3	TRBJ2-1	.	CASSVGGRNEQFF	TGTGCCAGCTCGGTCGGCGGGAGGAATGAGCAGTTCTTC
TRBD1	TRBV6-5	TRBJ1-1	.	CASSYDREGVTEAFF	TGTGCCAGCAGTTACGACAGGGAGGGAGTCACTGAAGCTTTCTTT
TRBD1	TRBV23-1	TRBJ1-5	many	CASSLPCRIDRGLFQPQHF	TGCGCCAGCAGTCTACCCTGTAGGATAGACAGGGGGCTTTTTCAGCCCCAGCATTTT
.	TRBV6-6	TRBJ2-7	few	CASSYSVSLSYEQYF	TGTGCCAGCAGTTACTCAGTTTCCCTCTCCTACGAGCAGTACTTC
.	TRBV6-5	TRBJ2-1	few	CASNSYGEQFF	TGTGCCAGCAATTCCTATGGGGAGCAGTTCTTC